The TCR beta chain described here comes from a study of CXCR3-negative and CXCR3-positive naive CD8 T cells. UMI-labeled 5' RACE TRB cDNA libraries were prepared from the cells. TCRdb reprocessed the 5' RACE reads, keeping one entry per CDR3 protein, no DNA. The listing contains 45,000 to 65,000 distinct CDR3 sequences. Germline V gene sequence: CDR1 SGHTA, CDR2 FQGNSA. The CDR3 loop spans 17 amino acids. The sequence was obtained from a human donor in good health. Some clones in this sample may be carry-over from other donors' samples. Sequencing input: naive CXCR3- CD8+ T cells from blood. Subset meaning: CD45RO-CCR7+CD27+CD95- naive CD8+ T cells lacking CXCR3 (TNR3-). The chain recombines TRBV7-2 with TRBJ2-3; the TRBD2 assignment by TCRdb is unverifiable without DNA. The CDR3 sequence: CASSLAPGLSGTDTQYF.